Described below is a single TCR beta chain sequence and its context. This specimen belongs to a study of blood T cell repertoires in COVID-19. Study summary: There were acute and convalescent COVID-19 samples, and they came from the United States, Italy and Spain. Sample material is recorded as cDNA or gDNA derived from T cells, B-cell-depleted T cells, or PBMCs.

CDR3 length equals 14 residues. Germline V CDR1 and CDR2: SGHRS, YFSETQ. V was clipped by 4 bases and J by 5 bases; unmatched bases: 6. Methods used by the authors: Reference gene primer amplification yielded estimated nucleated cell counts. The repertoire was sequenced with immunoSEQ multiplex PCR; TCRdb's copy has only in-frame clones and lacks some. V and J calls and clone size come straight from that table; D and trimming were deduced from the DNA. The data show approximately 270,000 clones, about 89% seen once. This TCR came from a man aged 25 to 40 with acute or convalescent COVID-19. J is TRBJ2-1 and V is TRBV5-1, with 7 bases fitting TRBD1. The sequenced material came from peripheral blood. The CDR3 here is CASSEDRPHNEQFF. The CDR3 DNA follows: TGCGCCAGCAGCGAGGACAGGCCACACAATGAGCAGTTCTTC.